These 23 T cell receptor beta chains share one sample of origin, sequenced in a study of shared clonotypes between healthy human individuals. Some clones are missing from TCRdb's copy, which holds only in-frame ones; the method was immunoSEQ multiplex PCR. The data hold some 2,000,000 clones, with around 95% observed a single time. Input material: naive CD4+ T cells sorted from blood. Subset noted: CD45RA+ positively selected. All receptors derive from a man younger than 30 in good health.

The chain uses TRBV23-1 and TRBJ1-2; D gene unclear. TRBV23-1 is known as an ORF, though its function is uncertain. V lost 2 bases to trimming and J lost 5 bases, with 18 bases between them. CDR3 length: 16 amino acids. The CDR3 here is CASSQTREGEEYGYTF. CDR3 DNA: TGCGCCAGCAGTCAAACTAGAGAGGGAGAAGAATATGGCTACACCTTC.

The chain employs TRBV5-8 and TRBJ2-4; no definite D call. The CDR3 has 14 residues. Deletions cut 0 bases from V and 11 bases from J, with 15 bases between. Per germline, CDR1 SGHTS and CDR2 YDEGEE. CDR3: CASSLAVVRRVQYF. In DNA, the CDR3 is TGTGCCAGCAGCTTGGCGGTAGTGCGTCGGGTTCAGTACTTC.

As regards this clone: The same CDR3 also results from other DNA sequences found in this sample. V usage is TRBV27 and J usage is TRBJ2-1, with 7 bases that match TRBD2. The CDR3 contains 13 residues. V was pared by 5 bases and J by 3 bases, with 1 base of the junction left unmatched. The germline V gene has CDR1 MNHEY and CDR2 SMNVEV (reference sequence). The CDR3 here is CASSLAVYNEQFF. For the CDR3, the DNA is TGTGCCAGCAGTCTAGCGGTCTACAATGAGCAGTTCTTC.

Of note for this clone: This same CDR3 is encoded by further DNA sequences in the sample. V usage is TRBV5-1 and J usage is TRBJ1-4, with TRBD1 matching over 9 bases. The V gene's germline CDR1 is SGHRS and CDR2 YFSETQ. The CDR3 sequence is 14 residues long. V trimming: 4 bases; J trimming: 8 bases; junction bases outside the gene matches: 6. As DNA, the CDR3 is TGCGCCAGCAGCCCCGACAGGGGGGGCGAAAAACTGTTTTTT. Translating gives CASSPDRGGEKLFF.

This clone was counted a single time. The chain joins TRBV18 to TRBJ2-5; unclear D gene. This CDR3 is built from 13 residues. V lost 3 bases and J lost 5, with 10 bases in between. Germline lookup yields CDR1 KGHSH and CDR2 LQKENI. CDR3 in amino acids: CASSPTGWETQYF. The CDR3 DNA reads TGTGCCAGCTCACCGACCGGCTGGGAGACCCAGTACTTC.

This chain's CDR3 is CASSSVRGRAGTGELFF. CDR3 sequence (DNA): TGTGCCAGCAGCTCCGTCCGCGGGAGGGCAGGGACCGGGGAGCTGTTTTTT. The V gene is TRBV11-2, the J gene TRBJ2-2; 9 bases are shared with TRBD2. The CDR3 length is 17 residues. CDR1 SGHAT and CDR2 FQNNGV come from the germline V gene. V lost 4 bases to trimming and J lost 5 bases; unmatched junction nucleotides: 11.

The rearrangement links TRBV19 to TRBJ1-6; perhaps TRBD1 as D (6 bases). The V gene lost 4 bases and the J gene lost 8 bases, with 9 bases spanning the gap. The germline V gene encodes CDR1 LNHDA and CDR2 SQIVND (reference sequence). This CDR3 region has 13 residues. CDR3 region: CASSTRGDSPLHF. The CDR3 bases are TGTGCCAGTAGTACCAGGGGTGATTCACCCCTCCACTTT.

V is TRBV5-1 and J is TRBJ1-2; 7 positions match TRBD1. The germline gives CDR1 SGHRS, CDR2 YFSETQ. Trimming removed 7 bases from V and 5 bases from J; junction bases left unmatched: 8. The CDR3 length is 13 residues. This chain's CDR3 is CASPGTGEYGYTF. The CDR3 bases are TGCGCCAGCCCCGGCACAGGGGAGTATGGCTACACCTTC.

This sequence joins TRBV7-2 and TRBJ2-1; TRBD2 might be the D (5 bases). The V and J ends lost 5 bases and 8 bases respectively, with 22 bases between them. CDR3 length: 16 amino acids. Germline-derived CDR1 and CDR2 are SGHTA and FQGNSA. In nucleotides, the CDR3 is TGTGCCAGCAGCCCTGAGCGGCTTAAGCGAGGGCATGAGCAGTTCTTC. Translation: CASSPERLKRGHEQFF.

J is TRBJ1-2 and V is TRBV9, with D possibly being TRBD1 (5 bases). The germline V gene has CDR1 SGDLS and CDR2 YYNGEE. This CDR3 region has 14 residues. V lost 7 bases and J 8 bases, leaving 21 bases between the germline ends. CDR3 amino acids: CASGGGPRLGGYTF. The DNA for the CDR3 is TGTGCCAGCGGGGGGGGACCCCGCCTAGGGGGCTACACCTTC.

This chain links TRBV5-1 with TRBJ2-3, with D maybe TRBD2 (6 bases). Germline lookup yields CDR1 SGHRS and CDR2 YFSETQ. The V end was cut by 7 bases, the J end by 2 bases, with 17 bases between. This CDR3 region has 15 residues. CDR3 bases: TGCGCCAGCCAGCACTCCGGGAGCCACACAGATACGCAGTATTTT. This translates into CASQHSGSHTDTQYF.

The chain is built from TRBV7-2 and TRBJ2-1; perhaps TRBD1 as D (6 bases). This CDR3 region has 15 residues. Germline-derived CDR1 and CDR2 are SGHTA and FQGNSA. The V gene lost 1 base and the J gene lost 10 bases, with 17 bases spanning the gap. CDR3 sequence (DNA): TGTGCCAGCAGCTTAGTACTCCTGGGGGCAGGGGAGCAGTTCTTC. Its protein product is CASSLVLLGAGEQFF.

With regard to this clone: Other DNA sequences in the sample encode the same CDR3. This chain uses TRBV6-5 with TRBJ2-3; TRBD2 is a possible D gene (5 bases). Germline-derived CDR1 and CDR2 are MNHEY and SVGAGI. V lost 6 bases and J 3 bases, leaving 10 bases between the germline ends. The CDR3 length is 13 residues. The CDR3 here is CASSRPGTDTQYF. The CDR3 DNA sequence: TGTGCCAGCAGCCGCCCGGGGACAGATACGCAGTATTTT.

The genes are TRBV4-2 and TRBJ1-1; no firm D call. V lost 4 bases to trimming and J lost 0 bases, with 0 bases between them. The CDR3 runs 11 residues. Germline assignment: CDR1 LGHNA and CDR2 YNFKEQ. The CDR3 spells CASSLNTEAFF. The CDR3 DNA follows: TGTGCCAGCAGCCTGAACACTGAAGCTTTCTTT.

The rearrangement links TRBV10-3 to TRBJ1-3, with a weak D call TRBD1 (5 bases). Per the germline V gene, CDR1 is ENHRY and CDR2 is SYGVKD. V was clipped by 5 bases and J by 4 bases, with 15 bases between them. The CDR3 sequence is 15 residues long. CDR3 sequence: CAISQRGAFGNTIYF. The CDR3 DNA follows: TGTGCCATCAGTCAGCGTGGGGCTTTCGGAAACACCATATATTTT.

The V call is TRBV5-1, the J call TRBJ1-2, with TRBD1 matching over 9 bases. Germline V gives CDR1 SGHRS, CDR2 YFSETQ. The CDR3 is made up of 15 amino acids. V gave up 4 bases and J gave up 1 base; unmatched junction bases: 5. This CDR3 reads CASSTGTGLNYGYTF. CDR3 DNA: TGCGCCAGCAGCACCGGGACAGGGCTTAACTATGGCTACACCTTC.

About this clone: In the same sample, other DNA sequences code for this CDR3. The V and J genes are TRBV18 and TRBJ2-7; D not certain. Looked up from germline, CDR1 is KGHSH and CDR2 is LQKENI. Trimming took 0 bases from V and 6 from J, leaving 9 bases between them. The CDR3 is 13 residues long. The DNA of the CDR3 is TGTGCCAGCTCACCACCCGCAGGAGTCGAGCAGTACTTC. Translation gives CASSPPAGVEQYF.

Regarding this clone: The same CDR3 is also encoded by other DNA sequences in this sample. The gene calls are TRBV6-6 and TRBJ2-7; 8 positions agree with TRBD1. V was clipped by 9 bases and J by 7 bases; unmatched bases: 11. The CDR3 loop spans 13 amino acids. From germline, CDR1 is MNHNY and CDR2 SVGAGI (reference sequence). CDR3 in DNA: TGTGCCAGTAGGGGGCAGGGGGCTGGAGAGCAGTACTTC. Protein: CASRGQGAGEQYF.

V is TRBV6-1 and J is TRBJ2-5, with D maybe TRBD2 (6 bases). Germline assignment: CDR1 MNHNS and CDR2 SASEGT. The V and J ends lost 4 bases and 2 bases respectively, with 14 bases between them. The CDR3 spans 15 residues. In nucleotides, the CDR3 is TGTGCCAGCAGTGGTGGGGGGAGGCCACAAGAGACCCAGTACTTC. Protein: CASSGGGRPQETQYF.

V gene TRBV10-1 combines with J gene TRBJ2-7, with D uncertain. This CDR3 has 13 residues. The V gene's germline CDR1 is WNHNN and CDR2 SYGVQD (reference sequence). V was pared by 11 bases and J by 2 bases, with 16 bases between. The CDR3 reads CASDLSPTYEQYF. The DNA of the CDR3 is TGCGCCTCGGACCTTTCCCCGACCTACGAGCAGTACTTC.

The CDR3 bases are TGTGCCAGCTCACCTGCCCAGGGGAGGAGGCAAGAGACCCAGTACTTC. This encodes CASSPAQGRRQETQYF. The chain couples TRBV18 to TRBJ2-5, with D perhaps assigned TRBD1 or TRBD2 (6 bases each). Germline V CDR1 and CDR2: KGHSH, LQKENI. V was clipped by 3 bases and J by 2 bases, with 16 bases between them. This CDR3 is built from 16 residues.

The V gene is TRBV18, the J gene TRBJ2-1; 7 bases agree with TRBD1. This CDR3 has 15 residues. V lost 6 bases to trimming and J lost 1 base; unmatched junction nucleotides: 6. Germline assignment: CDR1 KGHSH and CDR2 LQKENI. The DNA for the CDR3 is TGTGCCAGCTCCCCTAAACAGGGGTCCTACAATGAGCAGTTCTTC. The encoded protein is CASSPKQGSYNEQFF.

CDR3 nucleotides: TGTGCCAGCAGCCCGCCCGCGGGAACAGTAGATACGCAGTATTTT. Amino acid sequence: CASSPPAGTVDTQYF. The genes are TRBV6-5 and TRBJ2-3, with D maybe TRBD2 (6 bases). V was clipped by 6 bases and J by 5 bases, with 18 bases between them. Germline V gene sequence: CDR1 MNHEY, CDR2 SVGAGI. The CDR3 contains 15 residues.